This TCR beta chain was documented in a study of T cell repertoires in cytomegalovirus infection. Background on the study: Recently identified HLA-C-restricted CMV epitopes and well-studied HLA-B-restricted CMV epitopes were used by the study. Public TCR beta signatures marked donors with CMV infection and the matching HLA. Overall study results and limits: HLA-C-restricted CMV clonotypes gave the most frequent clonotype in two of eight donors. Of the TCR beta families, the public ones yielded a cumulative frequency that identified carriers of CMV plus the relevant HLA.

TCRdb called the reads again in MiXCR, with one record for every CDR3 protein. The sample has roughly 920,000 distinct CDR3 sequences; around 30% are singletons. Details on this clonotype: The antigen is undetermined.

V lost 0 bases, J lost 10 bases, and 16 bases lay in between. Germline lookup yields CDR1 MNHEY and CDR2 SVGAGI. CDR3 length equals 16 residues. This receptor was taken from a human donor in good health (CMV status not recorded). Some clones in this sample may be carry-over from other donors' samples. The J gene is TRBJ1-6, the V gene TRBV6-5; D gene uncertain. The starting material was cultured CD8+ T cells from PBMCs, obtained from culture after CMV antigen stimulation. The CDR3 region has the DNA TGTGCCAGCAGTTACTCGCCGCGGGCCAGTGGGTCACCCCTCCACTTT. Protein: CASSYSPRASGSPLHF.